The 9 T cell receptor beta chains listed next were all sequenced from one sample in a study of beta chain features in type 1 diabetes. Investigators reverse transcribed all isolated RNA, so they sequenced expressed TCRB transcripts. TCRdb keeps only in-frame clones here, not all; method: immunoSEQ multiplex PCR. The sample comprises some 400,000 clones, around 15% of which are singletons, and 0.019% rests with the top ten. The specimen sequenced was naive CD4+ T cells from blood. The receptors originated from a woman younger than 30 in good health.

The gene calls are TRBV29-1 and TRBJ2-7, with no clear D. Germline loops: CDR1 SQVTM, CDR2 ANQGSEA. CDR3 length equals 11 residues. Trimming took 4 bases from V and 5 from J, leaving 9 bases between them. The CDR3 DNA follows: TGCAGCGTTGGCCGACAAGACGAGCAGTACTTC. This gives the protein CSVGRQDEQYF.

The rearrangement uses TRBV2 and TRBJ2-2; 10 positions agree with TRBD1. The J segment lost 3 bases and the V segment lost 5 bases, leaving 6 bases of the junction unmatched. CDR3 size: 16 residues. Germline CDR1 and CDR2: SNHLY and FYNNEI. Here the CDR3 DNA reads TGTGCCAGCAGTTACGACAGGGGGCAATACACCGGGGAGCTGTTTTTT. This codes for CASSYDRGQYTGELFF.

This clone was observed a few times. The CDR3 sequence: CASSLGRASYGYTF. CDR3 bases: TGTGCCAGCAGCTTGGGGCGGGCAAGCTATGGCTACACCTTC. The chain employs TRBV5-6 and TRBJ1-2; no clear D gene. This CDR3 has 14 residues. Germline V CDR1 and CDR2: SGHDT, YYEEEE. V gave up 0 bases and J gave up 4 bases, with 10 bases separating them.

The chain is built from TRBV30 and TRBJ1-2, with TRBD1 as a possible D gene (6 bases). Trimming removed 4 bases from V and 4 bases from J, with 16 bases in between. Germline V CDR1 and CDR2: GTSNPN, SVGIG (reference sequence). The CDR3 is made up of 14 amino acids. The CDR3 loop reads CAWTDAGVGYGYTF. CDR3 nucleotide sequence: TGTGCCTGGACCGACGCAGGGGTCGGCTATGGCTACACCTTC.

The rearrangement uses TRBV7-2 and TRBJ2-7; 12 bases match TRBD2. In germline, CDR1 is SGHTA, CDR2 FQGNSA. V was pared by 4 bases and J by 9 bases, with 13 bases of the junction left unmatched. The CDR3 sequence is 16 residues long. The CDR3 sequence is CASSSALTSGRSGQYF. CDR3 sequence (DNA): TGTGCCAGCAGCTCCGCCTTGACTAGCGGGAGATCTGGGCAGTACTTC.

This clone was picked up a small number of times. The chain links TRBV19 to TRBJ1-1; D unclear. Trimming shortened V by 5 bases and J by 3 bases, and 10 bases separated the two germline ends. This CDR3 has 13 amino acids. Germline V gives CDR1 LNHDA, CDR2 SQIVND (reference sequence). The CDR3 DNA reads TGTGCCAGTAGTGCGGAAGAGCACACTGAAGCTTTCTTT. Its translation is CASSAEEHTEAFF.

J is TRBJ1-2 and V is TRBV7-9, with D maybe TRBD1 (6 bases). The CDR3 sequence is 16 residues long. Per the germline V gene, CDR1 is SEHNR and CDR2 is FQNEAQ (reference sequence). The V end lost 5 bases, the J end lost 6 bases, and 22 bases lay between the germline ends. The CDR3 region has the DNA TGTGCCAGCAGCCTCGCGGCGGGGGCGCGTGCGGATGGCTACACCTTC. Translation gives CASSLAAGARADGYTF.

This clone has a handful of counts. The chain employs TRBV5-1 and TRBJ2-1; possibly TRBD2 for D (5 bases). Germline lookup yields CDR1 SGHRS and CDR2 YFSETQ. Trimming stripped 1 base from V and 0 bases from J, with 11 bases between. The CDR3 is made up of 16 amino acids. The CDR3 is CASSLIAGSSYNEQFF. CDR3 sequence (DNA): TGCGCCAGCAGCTTGATTGCGGGCAGCTCCTACAATGAGCAGTTCTTC.

The chain employs TRBV5-6 and TRBJ2-3, with D maybe TRBD1 (5 bases). This CDR3 has 17 residues. The germline CDR1 and CDR2 sequences are SGHDT and YYEEEE. The V gene lost 5 bases and the J gene lost 4 bases, with 23 bases spanning the gap. The CDR3 DNA reads TGTGCCAGCAGGACTTTTACAGGTTACCAGAAGGCAGATACGCAGTATTTT. It is translated as CASRTFTGYQKADTQYF. Looking up the rest from reference TRBV5-6 and TRBJ2-3 gives the full variable domain: DAGVTQSPTHLIKTRGQQVTLRCSPKSGHDTVSWYQQALGQGPQFIFQYYEEEERQRGNFPDRFSGHQFPNYSSELNVNALLLGDSALYLCASRTFTGYQKADTQYFGPGTRLTVL.